This T cell receptor (beta chain) was captured in a study of cytomegalovirus exposure and HLA in healthy donors. This CDR3 comprises 14 residues. Trimming stripped 0 bases from V and 6 bases from J, with 9 bases between. Germline CDR1 reads SGHRS; CDR2 reads YFSETQ. Produced via immunoSEQ multiplex PCR; TCRdb's table is partial and in-frame only. This sample carries about 200,000 clones, roughly 80% of them seen once, and the ten largest clones take roughly 5.4%. The receptor's source is a woman between 18 and 29 years old in good health and CMV-seronegative. The chain combines TRBV5-1 with TRBJ1-4; TRBD1 is a possible D gene (5 bases). The specimen sequenced was PBMCs. The CDR3 sequence: CASSLAREHEKLFF. The CDR3 nucleotides are TGCGCCAGCAGCTTGGCCAGGGAACATGAAAAACTGTTTTTT. The entire variable domain, with the rest obtained from reference TRBV5-1 and TRBJ1-4, is as follows: KAGVTQTPRYLIKTRGQQVTLSCSPISGHRSVSWYQQTPGQGLQFLFEYFSETQRNKGNFPGRFSGRQFSNSRSEMNVSTLELGDSALYLCASSLAREHEKLFFGSGTQLSVL.